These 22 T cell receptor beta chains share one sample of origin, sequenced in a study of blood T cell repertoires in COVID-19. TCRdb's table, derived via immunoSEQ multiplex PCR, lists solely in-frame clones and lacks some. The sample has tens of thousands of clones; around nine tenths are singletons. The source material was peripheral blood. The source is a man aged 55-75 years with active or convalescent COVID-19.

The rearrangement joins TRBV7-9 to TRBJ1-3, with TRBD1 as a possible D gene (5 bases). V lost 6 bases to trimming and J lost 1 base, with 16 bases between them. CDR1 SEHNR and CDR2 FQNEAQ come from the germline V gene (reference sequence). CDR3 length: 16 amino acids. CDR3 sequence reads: CASSSTSRGSGNTIYF. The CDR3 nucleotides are TGTGCCAGCAGTTCGACCTCCCGGGGGTCTGGAAACACCATATATTTT.

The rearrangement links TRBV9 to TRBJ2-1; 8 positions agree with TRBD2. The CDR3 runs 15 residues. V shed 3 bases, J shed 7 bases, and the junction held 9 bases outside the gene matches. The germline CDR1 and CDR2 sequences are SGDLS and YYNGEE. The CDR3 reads CASSAPGGGGNEQFF. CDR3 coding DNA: TGTGCCAGCAGCGCCCCCGGAGGCGGGGGGAATGAGCAGTTCTTC.

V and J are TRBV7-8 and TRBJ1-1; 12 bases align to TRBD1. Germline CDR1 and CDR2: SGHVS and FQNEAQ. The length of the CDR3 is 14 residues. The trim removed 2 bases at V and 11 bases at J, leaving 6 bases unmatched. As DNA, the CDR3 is TGTGCCAGCAGCTTATCTCGGGGACAGGGGGCTGCTTTCTTT. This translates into CASSLSRGQGAAFF.

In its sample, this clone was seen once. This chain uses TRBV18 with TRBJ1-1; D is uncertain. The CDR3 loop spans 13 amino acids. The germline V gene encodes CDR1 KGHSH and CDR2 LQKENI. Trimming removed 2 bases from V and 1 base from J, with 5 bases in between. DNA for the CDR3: TGTGCCAGCTCACCAACACGGAACACTGAAGCTTTCTTT. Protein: CASSPTRNTEAFF.

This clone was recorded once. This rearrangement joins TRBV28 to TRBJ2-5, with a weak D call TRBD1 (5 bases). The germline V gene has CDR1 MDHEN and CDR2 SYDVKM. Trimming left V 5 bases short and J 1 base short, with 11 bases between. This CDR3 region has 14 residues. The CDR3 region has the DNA TGTGCCAGCAGTCCGTTGACAGTCCAAGAGACCCAGTACTTC. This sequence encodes CASSPLTVQETQYF.

The CDR3 DNA reads TGTGCCAGCAGCTTGGCTGGGACAGGGGACTACGAGCAGTACTTC. Protein product: CASSLAGTGDYEQYF. The genes are TRBV5-5 and TRBJ2-7; 10 bases fit TRBD1. V lost 0 bases and J lost 3; bases outside the gene matches: 3. The CDR3 contains 15 residues. Germline CDR1 SGHKS, CDR2 YYEKEE (reference sequence).

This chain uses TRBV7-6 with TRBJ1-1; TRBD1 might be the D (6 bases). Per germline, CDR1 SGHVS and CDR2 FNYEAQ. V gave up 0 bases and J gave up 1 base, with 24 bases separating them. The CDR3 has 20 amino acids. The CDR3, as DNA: TGTGCCAGCAGCTTAGCCCCTCCCACATCCCGTAGCAGGGGGAACACTGAAGCTTTCTTT. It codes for CASSLAPPTSRSRGNTEAFF.

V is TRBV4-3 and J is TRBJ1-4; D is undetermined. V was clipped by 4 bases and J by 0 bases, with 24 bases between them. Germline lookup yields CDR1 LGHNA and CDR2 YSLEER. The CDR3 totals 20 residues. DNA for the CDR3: TGCGCCAGCAGCCCAGCCAGAAGTCACCGAGACTTTGCAACTAATGAAAAACTGTTTTTT. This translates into CASSPARSHRDFATNEKLFF.

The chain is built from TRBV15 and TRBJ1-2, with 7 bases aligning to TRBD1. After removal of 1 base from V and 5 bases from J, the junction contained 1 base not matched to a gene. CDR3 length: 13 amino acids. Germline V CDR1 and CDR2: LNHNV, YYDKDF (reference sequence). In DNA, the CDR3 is TGTGCCACCAGCAGAGGGACAGGATATGGCTACACCTTC. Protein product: CATSRGTGYGYTF. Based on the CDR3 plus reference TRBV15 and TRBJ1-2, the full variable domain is DAMVIQNPRYQVTQFGKPVTLSCSQTLNHNVMYWYQQKSSQAPKLLFHYYDKDFNNEADTPDNFQSRRPNTSFCFLDIRSPGLGDTAMYLCATSRGTGYGYTFGSGTRLTVV.

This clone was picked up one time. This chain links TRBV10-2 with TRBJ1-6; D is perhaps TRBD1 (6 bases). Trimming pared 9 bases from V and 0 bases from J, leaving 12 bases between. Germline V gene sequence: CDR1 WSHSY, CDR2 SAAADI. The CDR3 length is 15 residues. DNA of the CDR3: TGCGCCAGTAGACAGGAAAGCTCCTATAATTCACCCCTCCACTTT. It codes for CASRQESSYNSPLHF.

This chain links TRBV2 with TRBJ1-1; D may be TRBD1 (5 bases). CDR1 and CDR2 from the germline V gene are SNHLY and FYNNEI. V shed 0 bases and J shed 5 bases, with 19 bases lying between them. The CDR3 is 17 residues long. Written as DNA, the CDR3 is TGTGCCAGCAGTGAAGCCGCAGGTCCAGGGTCCGCGACTGAAGCTTTCTTT. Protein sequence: CASSEAAGPGSATEAFF.

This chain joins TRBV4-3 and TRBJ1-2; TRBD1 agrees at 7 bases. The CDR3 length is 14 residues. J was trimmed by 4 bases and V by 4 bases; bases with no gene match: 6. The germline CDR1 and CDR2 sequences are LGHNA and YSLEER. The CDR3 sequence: CASSPQGFGYGYTF. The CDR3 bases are TGCGCCAGCAGCCCACAGGGGTTTGGCTATGGCTACACCTTC.

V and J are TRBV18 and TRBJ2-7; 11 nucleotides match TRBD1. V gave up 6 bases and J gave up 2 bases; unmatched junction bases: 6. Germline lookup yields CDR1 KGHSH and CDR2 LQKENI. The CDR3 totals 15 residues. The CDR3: CASSPGQGGTYEQYF. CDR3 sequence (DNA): TGTGCCAGCTCCCCGGGACAGGGGGGGACCTACGAGCAGTACTTC. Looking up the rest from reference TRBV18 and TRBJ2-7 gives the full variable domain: NAGVMQNPRHLVRRRGQEARLRCSPMKGHSHVYWYRQLPEEGLKFMVYLQKENIIDESGMPKERFSAEFPKEGPSILRIQQVVRGDSAAYFCASSPGQGGTYEQYFGPGTRLTVT.

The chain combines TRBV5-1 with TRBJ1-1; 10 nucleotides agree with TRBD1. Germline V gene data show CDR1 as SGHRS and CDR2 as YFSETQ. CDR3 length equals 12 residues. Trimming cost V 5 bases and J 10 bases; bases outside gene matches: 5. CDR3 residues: CASRGTGEGAFF. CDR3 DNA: TGCGCCAGCAGAGGGACAGGGGAAGGAGCTTTCTTT.

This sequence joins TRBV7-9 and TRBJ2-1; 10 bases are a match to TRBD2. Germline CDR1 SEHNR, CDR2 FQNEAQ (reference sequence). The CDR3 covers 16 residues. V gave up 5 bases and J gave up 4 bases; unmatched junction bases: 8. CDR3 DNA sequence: TGTGCCAGCAGCCTGTACCTAGCGGGGGCTTACAATGAGCAGTTCTTC. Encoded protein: CASSLYLAGAYNEQFF.

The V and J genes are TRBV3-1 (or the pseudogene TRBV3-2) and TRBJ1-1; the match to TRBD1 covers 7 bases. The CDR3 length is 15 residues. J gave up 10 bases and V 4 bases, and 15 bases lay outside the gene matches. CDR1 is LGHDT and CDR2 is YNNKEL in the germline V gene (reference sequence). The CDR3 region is CASSPVGAGGPSAFF. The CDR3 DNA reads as TGTGCCAGCAGCCCAGTCGGGGCAGGGGGACCTTCAGCTTTCTTT.

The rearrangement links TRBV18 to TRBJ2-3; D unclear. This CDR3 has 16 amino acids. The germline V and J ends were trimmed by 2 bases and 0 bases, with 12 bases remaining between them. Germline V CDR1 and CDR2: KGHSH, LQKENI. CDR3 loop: CASSPSAATSTDTQYF. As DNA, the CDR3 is TGTGCCAGCTCACCAAGCGCAGCAACTAGCACAGATACGCAGTATTTT.

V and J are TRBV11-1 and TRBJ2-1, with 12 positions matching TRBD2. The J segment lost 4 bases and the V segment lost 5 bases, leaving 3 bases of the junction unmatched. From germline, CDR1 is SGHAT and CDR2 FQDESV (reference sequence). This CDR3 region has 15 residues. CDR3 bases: TGTGCCAGCAGCCCGACTAGCGGGGGTTACAATGAGCAGTTCTTC. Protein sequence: CASSPTSGGYNEQFF.

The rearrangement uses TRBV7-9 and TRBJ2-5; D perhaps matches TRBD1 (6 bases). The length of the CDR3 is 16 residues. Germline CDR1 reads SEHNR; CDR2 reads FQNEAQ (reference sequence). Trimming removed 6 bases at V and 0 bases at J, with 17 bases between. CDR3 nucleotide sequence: TGTGCCAGCAGAGGGCCCGGGACAACGTACCAAGAGACCCAGTACTTC. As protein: CASRGPGTTYQETQYF.

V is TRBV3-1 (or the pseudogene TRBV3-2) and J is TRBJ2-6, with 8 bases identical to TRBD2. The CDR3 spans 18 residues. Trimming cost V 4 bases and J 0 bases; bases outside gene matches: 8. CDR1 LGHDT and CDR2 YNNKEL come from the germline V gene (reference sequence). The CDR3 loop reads CASSPSRGGTSGANVLTF. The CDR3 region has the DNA TGTGCCAGCAGCCCCTCTCGGGGGGGTACCTCTGGGGCCAACGTCCTGACTTTC.

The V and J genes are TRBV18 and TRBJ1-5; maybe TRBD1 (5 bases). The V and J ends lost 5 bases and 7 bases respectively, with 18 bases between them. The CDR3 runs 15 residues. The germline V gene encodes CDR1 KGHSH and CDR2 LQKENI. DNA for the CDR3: TGTGCCAGCTCATCACTTCAGGGTGGAGGGCAGCCCCAGCATTTT. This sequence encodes CASSSLQGGGQPQHF.

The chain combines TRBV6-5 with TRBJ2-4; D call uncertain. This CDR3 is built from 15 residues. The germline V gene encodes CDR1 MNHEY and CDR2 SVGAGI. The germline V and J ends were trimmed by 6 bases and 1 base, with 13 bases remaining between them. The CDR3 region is CASRSFRAAKNIQYF. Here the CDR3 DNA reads TGTGCCAGCAGGTCCTTCCGCGCGGCCAAAAACATTCAGTACTTC.